Detailed here is one T cell receptor beta chain. This CDR3 comprises 15 residues. Trimming took 2 bases from V and 4 from J; bases not matched to a gene: 4. Germline lookup yields CDR1 SGHTA and CDR2 FQGNSA. Together with a sample-barcoded 5' primer, a J-beta primer mix was included in a second PCR lasting roughly 6 to 12 cycles. TCRdb reanalysed the 5' RACE reads using MiXCR and keeps one entry per CDR3 protein. The sample lists 1.5 million to 2 million distinct CDR3 sequences, about 49% occurring once. The entry originates in a study of blood T cells in healthy people across ages. This chain joins TRBV7-2 and TRBJ1-5, with 8 positions matching TRBD1. Material: blood. The receptor comes from a woman in her 40s in good health. CDR3 amino acids: CASSLRTGINQPQHF. The CDR3 DNA reads as TGTGCCAGCAGCTTAAGGACAGGGATTAATCAGCCCCAGCATTTT.